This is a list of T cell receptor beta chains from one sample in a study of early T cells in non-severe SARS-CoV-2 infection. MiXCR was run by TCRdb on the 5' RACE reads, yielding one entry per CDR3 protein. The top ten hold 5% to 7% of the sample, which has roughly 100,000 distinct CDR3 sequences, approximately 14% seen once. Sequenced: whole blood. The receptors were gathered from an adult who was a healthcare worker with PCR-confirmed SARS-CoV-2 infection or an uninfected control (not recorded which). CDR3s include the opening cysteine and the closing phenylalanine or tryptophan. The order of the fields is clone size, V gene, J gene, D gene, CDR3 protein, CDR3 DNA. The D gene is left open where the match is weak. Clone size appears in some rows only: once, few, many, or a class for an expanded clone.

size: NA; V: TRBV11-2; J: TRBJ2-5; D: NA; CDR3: CASSLEGLFRGKETQYF; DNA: TGTGCCAGCAGCTTAGAGGGTCTTTTCCGGGGGAAAGAGACCCAGTACTTC
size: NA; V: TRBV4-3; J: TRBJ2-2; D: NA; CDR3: CASSPGRNTGELFF; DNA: TGCGCCAGCAGCCCGGGCCGCAACACCGGGGAGCTGTTTTTT
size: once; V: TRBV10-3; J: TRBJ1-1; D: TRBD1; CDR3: CAIRSRSQGEGPNTEAFF; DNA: TGTGCCATCAGGAGCCGATCACAGGGGGAGGGCCCGAACACTGAAGCTTTCTTT
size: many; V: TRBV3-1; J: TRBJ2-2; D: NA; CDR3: CASSQEGRGVTTGELFF; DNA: TGTGCCAGCAGCCAAGAGGGCCGCGGGGTGACCACCGGGGAGCTGTTTTTT
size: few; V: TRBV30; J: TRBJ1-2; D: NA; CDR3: CAWTLAISSMSYTF; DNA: TGTGCCTGGACGTTAGCAATTTCGTCTATGAGCTACACCTTC
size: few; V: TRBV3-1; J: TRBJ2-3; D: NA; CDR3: CASSQGRTKGDTQYF; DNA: TGTGCCAGCAGCCAAGGGCGGACTAAAGGGGATACGCAGTATTTT
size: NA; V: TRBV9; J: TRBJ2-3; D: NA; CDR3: CASSVTLTGTRYF; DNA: TGTGCCAGCAGCGTAACGCTCACCGGGACTCGGTATTTT
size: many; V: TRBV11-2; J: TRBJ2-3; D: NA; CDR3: CASRPKLMRADTQYF; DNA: TGTGCCAGCAGACCGAAGCTGATGAGGGCAGATACGCAGTATTTT
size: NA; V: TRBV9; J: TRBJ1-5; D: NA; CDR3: CASSVEGGNQPQHF; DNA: TGTGCCAGCAGCGTAGAAGGGGGCAATCAGCCCCAGCATTTT
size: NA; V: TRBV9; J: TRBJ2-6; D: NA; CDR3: CASSVAGSGANVLTF; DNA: TGTGCCAGCAGCGTTGCAGGTTCTGGGGCCAACGTCCTGACTTTC
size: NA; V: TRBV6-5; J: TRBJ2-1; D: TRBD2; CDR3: CASSSAGGSSYNEQFF; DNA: TGTGCCAGCAGTTCAGCGGGGGGGAGCTCCTACAATGAGCAGTTCTTC
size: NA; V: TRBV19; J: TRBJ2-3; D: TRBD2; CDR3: CASTLSGDTDTQYF; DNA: TGTGCCAGTACTCTCAGCGGGGACACAGATACGCAGTATTTT
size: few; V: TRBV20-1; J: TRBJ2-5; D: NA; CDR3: CSARAAGAWQETQYF; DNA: TGCAGTGCTAGAGCCGCGGGGGCCTGGCAAGAGACCCAGTACTTC
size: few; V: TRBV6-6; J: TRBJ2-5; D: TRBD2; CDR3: CASSYSGGGQETQYF; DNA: TGTGCCAGCAGTTACTCTGGGGGGGGGCAAGAGACCCAGTACTTC
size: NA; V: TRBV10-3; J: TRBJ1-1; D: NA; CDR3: CAIAGPGGTEAFF; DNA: TGTGCCATCGCCGGGCCGGGGGGCACTGAAGCTTTCTTT
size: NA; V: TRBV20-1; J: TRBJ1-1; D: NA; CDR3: CSAEGGNTEAFF; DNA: TGCAGTGCTGAAGGGGGAAACACTGAAGCTTTCTTT
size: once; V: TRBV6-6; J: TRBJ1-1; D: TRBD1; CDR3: CASSYLNRGRGNTEAFF; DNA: TGTGCCAGCAGTTACTTAAACAGGGGGAGAGGGAACACTGAAGCTTTCTTT
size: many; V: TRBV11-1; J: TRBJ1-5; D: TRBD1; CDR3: CASSAGTGLNQPQHF; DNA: TGTGCCAGCAGCGCCGGGACAGGGTTGAATCAGCCCCAGCATTTT
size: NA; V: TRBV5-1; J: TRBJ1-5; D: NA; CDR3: CASSLLSGYQPQHF; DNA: TGCGCCAGCAGCTTGCTGTCAGGATATCAGCCCCAGCATTTT
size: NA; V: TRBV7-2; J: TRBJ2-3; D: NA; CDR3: CASSGGTSDTQYF; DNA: TGTGCCAGCTCGGGGGGCACTTCAGATACGCAGTATTTT
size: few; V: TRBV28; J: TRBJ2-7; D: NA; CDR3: CASGVAEQYF; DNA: TGTGCCAGCGGCGTTGCAGAGCAGTACTTC
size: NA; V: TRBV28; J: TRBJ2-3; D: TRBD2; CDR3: CASTILAGVDTQYF; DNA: TGTGCCAGCACCATACTAGCGGGGGTAGATACGCAGTATTTT
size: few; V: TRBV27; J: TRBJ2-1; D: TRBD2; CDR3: CASSLWGGGANEQFF; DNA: TGTGCCAGCAGTTTATGGGGCGGGGGGGCCAATGAGCAGTTCTTC
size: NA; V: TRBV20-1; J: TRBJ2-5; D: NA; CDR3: CSAPLTGIETQYF; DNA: TGCAGTGCCCCACTTACAGGGATAGAGACCCAGTACTTC
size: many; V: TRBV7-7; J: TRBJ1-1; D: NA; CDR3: CASSPSGYTEAFF; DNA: TGTGCTAGCAGCCCGTCGGGGTACACTGAAGCTTTCTTT
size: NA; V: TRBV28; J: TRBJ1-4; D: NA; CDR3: CASGEHATNEKLFF; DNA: TGTGCCAGCGGGGAACATGCAACTAATGAAAAACTGTTTTTT
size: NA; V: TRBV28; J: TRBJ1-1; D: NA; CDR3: CASVQWTASMNTEAFF; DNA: TGTGCCAGCGTTCAATGGACAGCTTCAATGAACACTGAAGCTTTCTTT
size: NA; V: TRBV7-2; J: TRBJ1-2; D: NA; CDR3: CASSLDPGARYGYTF; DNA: TGTGCCAGCAGCTTAGATCCGGGGGCTAGGTATGGCTACACCTTC
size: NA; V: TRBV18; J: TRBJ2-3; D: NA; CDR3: CASSPPTVDPPRDTQYF; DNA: TGTGCCAGCTCACCACCCACTGTGGATCCACCCAGAGATACGCAGTATTTT
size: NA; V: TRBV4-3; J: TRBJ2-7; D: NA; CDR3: CASSQEITASYEQYF; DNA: TGCGCCAGCAGCCAAGAGATAACAGCCTCCTACGAGCAGTACTTC
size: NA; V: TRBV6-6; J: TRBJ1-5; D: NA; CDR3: CASIRRQPNQPQHF; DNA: TGTGCCAGCATTAGAAGACAGCCAAATCAGCCCCAGCATTTT
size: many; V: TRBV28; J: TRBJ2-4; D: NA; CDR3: CASSPLLVTKNIQYF; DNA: TGTGCCAGCAGTCCTCTACTAGTCACCAAAAACATTCAGTACTTC
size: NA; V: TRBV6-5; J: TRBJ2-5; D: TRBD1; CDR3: CASSYSHPGQGTLETQYF; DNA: TGTGCCAGCAGTTACTCGCACCCAGGACAGGGGACGTTGGAGACCCAGTACTTC
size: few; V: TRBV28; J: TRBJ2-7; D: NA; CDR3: CASGREQYF; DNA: TGTGCCAGCGGCCGGGAGCAGTACTTC
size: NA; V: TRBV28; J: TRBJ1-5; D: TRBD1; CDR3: CASSLYAGTDSNQPQHF; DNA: TGTGCCAGCAGTTTATACGCTGGGACAGATAGCAATCAGCCCCAGCATTTT
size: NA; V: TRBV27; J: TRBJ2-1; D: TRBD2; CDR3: CASSLYGGDSYNEQFF; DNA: TGTGCCAGCAGTTTATACGGGGGGGACTCCTACAATGAGCAGTTCTTC
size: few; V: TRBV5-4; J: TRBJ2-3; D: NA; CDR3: CASSLKGTNTQYF; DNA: TGTGCCAGCAGCTTGAAGGGAACTAATACGCAGTATTTT
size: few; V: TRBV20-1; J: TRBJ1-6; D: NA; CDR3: CSARGGRANSPLHF; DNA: TGCAGTGCTAGAGGTGGCAGGGCGAATTCACCCCTCCACTTT
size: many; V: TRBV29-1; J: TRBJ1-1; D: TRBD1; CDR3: CSVGDYRGGTEAFF; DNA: TGCAGCGTTGGGGATTACAGGGGTGGCACTGAAGCTTTCTTT
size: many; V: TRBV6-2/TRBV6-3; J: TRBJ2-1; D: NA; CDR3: CASSHGGEQFF; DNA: TGTGCCAGCAGCCACGGTGGGGAGCAGTTCTTC
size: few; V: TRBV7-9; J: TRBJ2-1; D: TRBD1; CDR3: CASIGQDNEQFF; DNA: TGTGCCAGCATCGGACAGGACAATGAGCAGTTCTTC
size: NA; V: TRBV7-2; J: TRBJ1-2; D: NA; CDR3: CASSFQVAHRGYGYTF; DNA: TGTGCCAGCAGCTTCCAGGTAGCCCACCGGGGCTATGGCTACACCTTC
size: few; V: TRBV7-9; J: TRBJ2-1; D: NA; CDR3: CASSPPGPYNEQFF; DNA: TGTGCCAGCAGCCCCCCTGGCCCCTACAATGAGCAGTTCTTC
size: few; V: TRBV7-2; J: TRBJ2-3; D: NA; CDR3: CASETLWTTSTDTQYF; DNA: TGTGCCAGCGAAACGCTCTGGACAACTAGCACAGATACGCAGTATTTT
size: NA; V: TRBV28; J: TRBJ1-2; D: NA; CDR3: CASRDSRSRRGYTF; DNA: TGTGCCAGCAGGGACTCCCGATCGAGGAGAGGCTACACCTTC
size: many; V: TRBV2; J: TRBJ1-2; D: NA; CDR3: CASSPGPSPVYTF; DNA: TGTGCCAGCAGTCCTGGGCCCTCCCCTGTCTACACCTTC
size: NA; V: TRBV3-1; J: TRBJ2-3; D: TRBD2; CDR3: CASSQVAAGETDTQYF; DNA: TGTGCCAGCAGCCAAGTAGCGGCGGGGGAGACAGATACGCAGTATTTT
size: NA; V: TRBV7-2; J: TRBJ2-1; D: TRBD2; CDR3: CASSTQAGQGRNEQFF; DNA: TGTGCCAGCAGCACGCAAGCGGGGCAAGGGAGAAATGAGCAGTTCTTC
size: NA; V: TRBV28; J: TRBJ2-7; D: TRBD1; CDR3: CASSSRDRGPYEQYF; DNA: TGTGCCAGCAGTTCCCGGGACAGGGGACCCTACGAGCAGTACTTC
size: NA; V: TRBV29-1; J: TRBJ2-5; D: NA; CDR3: CSVEEGDIQETQYF; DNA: TGCAGCGTTGAAGAGGGGGACATACAAGAGACCCAGTACTTC
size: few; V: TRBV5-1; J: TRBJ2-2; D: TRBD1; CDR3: CASSTGQAITMGTGELFF; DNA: TGCGCCAGCAGCACTGGACAGGCGATAACAATGGGTACCGGGGAGCTGTTTTTT
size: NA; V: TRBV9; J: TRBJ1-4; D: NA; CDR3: CASSPQYNEKLFF; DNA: TGTGCCAGCAGCCCACAGTACAATGAAAAACTGTTTTTT
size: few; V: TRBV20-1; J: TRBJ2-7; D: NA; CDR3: CSVTTRSYEQYF; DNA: TGCAGTGTTACAACCCGGTCCTACGAGCAGTACTTC